The 19 T cell receptor beta chains below were found in one sample sequenced in a study of T cells after somatic rescue of genetic block. The data were produced by immunoSEQ multiplex PCR, yet TCRdb's version contains in-frame clones alone and is incomplete. The sample includes approximately 110,000 clones, around 90% of them seen just once. Sequenced input: peripheral blood mononuclear cells (PBMCs). The receptors were sampled from a woman under 30.

This chain joins TRBV4-3 and TRBJ1-4, with D tentatively TRBD1 (5 bases). The length of the CDR3 is 14 residues. The ends were cut back, 3 bases at V and 6 bases at J, with 11 bases in the middle. Looked up from germline, CDR1 is LGHNA and CDR2 is YSLEER. Here the CDR3 DNA reads TGCGCCAGCAGCCACTACAGGCAGGATGAAAAACTGTTTTTT. Translated: CASSHYRQDEKLFF.

The chain uses TRBV28 and TRBJ1-2; TRBD1 aligns across 8 bases. The CDR3 runs to 14 residues. V lost 2 bases to trimming and J lost 3 bases; unmatched junction nucleotides: 2. Germline V gene data show CDR1 as MDHEN and CDR2 as SYDVKM. Written as DNA, the CDR3 is TGTGCCAGCAGTTTAACAGGGGGGGACTATGGCTACACCTTC. Translated, it gives CASSLTGGDYGYTF.

This chain connects TRBV18 to TRBJ2-7; 11 bases match TRBD1. The trim removed 6 bases at V and 6 bases at J, leaving 4 bases unmatched. There are 13 residues in the CDR3. The germline CDR1 and CDR2 sequences are KGHSH and LQKENI. CDR3 nucleotides: TGTGCCAGCTCGTCGGACAGGGGGCTCGAGCAGTACTTC. Its protein product is CASSSDRGLEQYF.

The CDR3 sequence: CAWSSGLAFETQYF. Written as DNA, the CDR3 is TGTGCCTGGAGTTCCGGACTAGCGTTCGAGACCCAGTACTTC. The chain uses TRBV30 and TRBJ2-5; the match to TRBD2 covers 9 bases. The CDR3 runs to 14 residues. Germline loops: CDR1 GTSNPN, CDR2 SVGIG (reference sequence). The J segment lost 5 bases and the V segment lost 2 bases, leaving 6 bases of the junction unmatched.

This chain links TRBV6-5 with TRBJ1-5; D unclear. The CDR3 sequence is 15 residues long. V lost 6 bases and J lost 6, with 18 bases in between. Germline CDR1 MNHEY, CDR2 SVGAGI. CDR3 sequence: CASSNTDGFGQPQHF. In DNA form, the CDR3 reads TGTGCCAGCAGCAATACAGACGGGTTTGGTCAGCCCCAGCATTTT.

This chain links TRBV27 with TRBJ2-3; D call uncertain. The CDR3 loop spans 15 amino acids. The ends were cut back, 6 bases at V and 2 bases at J, with 15 bases in the middle. Germline CDR1 reads MNHEY; CDR2 reads SMNVEV (reference sequence). The CDR3 coding sequence is TGTGCCAGCAGCCCCCCTCCGCTTTACACAGATACGCAGTATTTT. Translation gives CASSPPPLYTDTQYF.

This chain links TRBV5-4 with TRBJ2-3; D gene uncertain. The length of the CDR3 is 13 residues. Germline assignment: CDR1 SGHNT and CDR2 YYREEE (reference sequence). The V end lost 4 bases, the J end lost 6 bases, and 12 bases lay between the germline ends. CDR3 amino acids: CASSGSLIDTQYF. In DNA, the CDR3 is TGTGCCAGCAGCGGCTCCCTAATTGATACGCAGTATTTT.

Here the CDR3 DNA reads TGTGCCAGCAGTTTGATTTCTGGGGCCAACGTCCTGACTTTC. Translating it yields CASSLISGANVLTF. The J gene is TRBJ2-6, the V gene TRBV27, with unresolved D. The CDR3 is 14 amino acids. CDR1 is MNHEY, CDR2 SMNVEV, per germline (reference sequence). Trimming took 3 bases from V and 1 from J, leaving 4 bases between them.

This clone was seen once. Here the CDR3 DNA reads TGCAGCGTTGTAAGGGGGCCCGCCTACGAGCAGTACTTC. This sequence encodes CSVVRGPAYEQYF. The chain uses TRBV29-1 and TRBJ2-7; 7 nucleotides line up with TRBD1. The V segment lost 4 bases and the J segment 2 bases; nucleotides outside the gene matches: 5. The CDR3 has 13 amino acids. CDR1 is SQVTM and CDR2 is ANQGSEA in the germline V gene.

This clone was observed many times. The chain has TRBV6-1 and TRBJ1-6; D unresolved. The CDR3 loop spans 15 amino acids. V lost 1 base to trimming and J lost 5 bases, with 9 bases between them. CDR1 and CDR2 (germline): MNHNS, SASEGT. The CDR3 region is CASSEEGYDNSPLHF. The CDR3 DNA reads TGTGCCAGCAGTGAAGAAGGGTATGATAATTCACCCCTCCACTTT.

Comments on this clone: A junction boundary mismatches the germline segment, possibly from a read error. The gene calls are TRBV30 and TRBJ2-2; TRBD1 aligns across 7 bases. This CDR3 has 14 residues. Germline-derived CDR1 and CDR2 are GTSNPN and SVGIG (reference sequence). The CDR3 region has the DNA TGTGCCTGGAGGGGACAGTCGAATACCGGGGAGCTGTTTTTT. This encodes CAWRGQSNTGELFF.

The V and J genes are TRBV10-3 and TRBJ2-2; D may match TRBD1 or TRBD2 (6 bases each). Germline-derived CDR1 and CDR2 are ENHRY and SYGVKD. This CDR3 is built from 15 residues. The V end was cut by 0 bases, the J end by 4 bases, with 9 bases between. CDR3 loop: CAISESEGGTGELFF. DNA of the CDR3: TGTGCCATCAGTGAGTCGGAGGGGGGCACCGGGGAGCTGTTTTTT.

The chain has TRBV30 and TRBJ1-6; unclear D gene. The germline V and J ends were trimmed by 1 base and 8 bases, with 9 bases remaining between them. The CDR3 runs to 13 residues. The germline CDR1 and CDR2 sequences are GTSNPN and SVGIG (reference sequence). The CDR3 sequence: CAWSAAPHSPLHF. CDR3 DNA sequence: TGTGCCTGGAGTGCAGCTCCTCATTCACCCCTCCACTTT.

V is TRBV29-1 and J is TRBJ1-1; 10 positions agree with TRBD1. Per germline, CDR1 SQVTM and CDR2 ANQGSEA. This CDR3 is built from 14 residues. V shed 4 bases and J 1 base; nucleotides not matched to a gene: 3. The CDR3 here is CSVVRDRGNTEAFF. The CDR3 nucleotides read TGCAGCGTTGTCAGGGACAGGGGGAACACTGAAGCTTTCTTT. Combining the CDR3 with reference TRBV29-1 and TRBJ1-1 gives the whole variable domain SAVISQKPSRDICQRGTSLTIQCQVDSQVTMMFWYRQQPGQSLTLIATANQGSEATYESGFVIDKFPISRPNLTFSTLTVSNMSPEDSSIYLCSVVRDRGNTEAFFGQGTRLTVV.

This chain uses TRBV7-9 with TRBJ2-5, with D hard to call. The CDR3 runs to 14 residues. Germline lookup yields CDR1 SEHNR and CDR2 FQNEAQ (reference sequence). Trimming pared 3 bases from V and 0 bases from J, leaving 8 bases between. The chain's CDR3 is CASSFQEYQETQYF. The CDR3 DNA reads TGTGCCAGCAGCTTTCAGGAGTACCAAGAGACCCAGTACTTC.

This sequence joins TRBV29-1 and TRBJ1-1; D call uncertain. The V end lost 1 base, the J end lost 1 base, and 10 bases lay between the germline ends. The CDR3 sequence is 14 residues long. CDR1 is SQVTM, CDR2 ANQGSEA, per germline. DNA of the CDR3: TGCAGCGTTGAAGGTCGGTTGAGGAACACTGAAGCTTTCTTT. Translated: CSVEGRLRNTEAFF.

J is TRBJ1-1 and V is TRBV30, with 8 positions matching TRBD1. V lost 6 bases, J lost 4 bases, and 10 bases stayed unmatched. CDR1 is GTSNPN and CDR2 is SVGIG in the germline V gene (reference sequence). CDR3 length: 14 amino acids. In DNA, the CDR3 is TGTGCCTGCCCCAGACAGGGGCGGCCCACTGAAGCTTTCTTT. Protein sequence: CACPRQGRPTEAFF.

V and J are TRBV18 and TRBJ2-1, with TRBD2 matching over 9 bases. Germline CDR1 KGHSH, CDR2 LQKENI. V dropped 5 bases and J dropped 4; count of bases not matched to a gene: 12. The CDR3 contains 17 residues. For the CDR3, the DNA is TGTGCCAGCTCATCGTCCCAAGTAGCGGGGGATTACAATGAGCAGTTCTTC. It encodes CASSSSQVAGDYNEQFF. The full variable domain, completed using reference TRBV18 and TRBJ2-1, is NAGVMQNPRHLVRRRGQEARLRCSPMKGHSHVYWYRQLPEEGLKFMVYLQKENIIDESGMPKERFSAEFPKEGPSILRIQQVVRGDSAAYFCASSSSQVAGDYNEQFFGPGTRLTVL.

The CDR3 bases are TGCAGCGTTGGGGGACAGGGATGGAAAGGCTACACCTTC. This codes for CSVGGQGWKGYTF. This chain uses TRBV29-1 with TRBJ1-2; 9 positions match TRBD1. Trimming cost V 4 bases and J 8 bases; bases outside gene matches: 8. This CDR3 has 13 residues. Germline-derived CDR1 and CDR2 are SQVTM and ANQGSEA.